What follows are 7 T cell receptor beta chains derived from one specimen sequenced in a study of T cells of healthy individuals. MiXCR, applied by TCRdb to the 5' RACE reads, yields one record per CDR3 protein. Here the sample spans around 100,000 distinct CDR3 sequences, approximately 16% being singletons. Receptor source: a human donor in good health.

This clonotype turned up a few times. The V gene is TRBV21-1, the J gene TRBJ2-7; the table's D call TRBD1 went unverified against the DNA. TRBV21-1 is described as a pseudogene. This CDR3 region has 15 residues. The DNA of the CDR3 is TGTGCCAGCAGCAAAGGGACAGTTACTCCCTACGAGCAGTACTTC. Translation gives CASSKGTVTPYEQYF.

The chain joins TRBV28 to TRBJ1-6; no clear D gene. Germline V lookup: CDR1 MDHEN, CDR2 SYDVKM. V was clipped by 3 bases and J by 0 bases, with 9 bases between them. The CDR3 is made up of 16 amino acids. This CDR3 is CASSFYRSSYNSPLHF. The CDR3 DNA is TGTGCCAGCAGTTTCTATAGGAGCTCCTATAATTCACCCCTCCACTTT. The whole variable domain, remainder taken from reference TRBV28 and TRBJ1-6, is DVKVTQSSRYLVKRTGEKVFLECVQDMDHENMFWYRQDPGLGLRLIYFSYDVKMKEKGDIPEGYSVSREKKERFSLILESASTNQTSMYLCASSFYRSSYNSPLHFGNGTRLTVT.

Only a few counts were recorded for this clonotype. The DNA for the CDR3 is TGTGCCAGCAGCCCAGGACACGACACCGGGGAGCTGTTTTTT. It yields the protein CASSPGHDTGELFF. The chain employs TRBV6-2 or TRBV6-3 and TRBJ2-2, with D perhaps TRBD1 (5 bases). Trimming pared 6 bases from V and 3 bases from J, leaving 11 bases between. The CDR3 extends over 14 amino acids. Germline lookup yields CDR1 MNHEY and CDR2 SVGEGT.

The rearrangement joins TRBV12-3 or TRBV12-4 to TRBJ1-4, with TRBD1 matching 7 bases. Trimming at V came to 1 base and at J to 3 bases, leaving 2 bases not matched to a gene. The length of the CDR3 is 15 residues. The CDR3 region is CASSLGGTANEKLFF. CDR3 sequence (DNA): TGTGCCAGCAGTTTAGGGGGGACAGCTAATGAAAAACTGTTTTTT.

The chain combines TRBV7-2 with TRBJ2-1; D may be TRBD2 (7 bases). The CDR3 spans 15 residues. Germline V gives CDR1 SGHTA, CDR2 FQGNSA. V was pared by 0 bases and J by 7 bases, with 13 bases between. Here the CDR3 reads CASSLAGGPRNEQFF. DNA of the CDR3: TGTGCCAGCAGCTTAGCGGGGGGGCCTCGGAATGAGCAGTTCTTC.

This clonotype has just a few counts. The V and J genes are TRBV11-2 and TRBJ1-1, with no clear D. Looked up from germline, CDR1 is SGHAT and CDR2 is FQNNGV. The ends were cut back, 0 bases at V and 6 bases at J, with 8 bases in the middle. CDR3 length: 13 amino acids. The CDR3 nucleotides are TGTGCCAGCAGCTTAGAAGAGGCTGCTGAAGCTTTCTTT. Translation: CASSLEEAAEAFF.

J is TRBJ2-5 and V is TRBV7-2, with D possibly matching TRBD1 (5 bases). CDR1 is SGHTA, CDR2 FQGNSA, per germline. V shed 5 bases and J shed 5 bases, with 15 bases lying between them. The CDR3 extends over 14 amino acids. CDR3 DNA: TGTGCCAGCAGCCCCCAGCAGGGTCTGGAGACCCAGTACTTC. Protein: CASSPQQGLETQYF. The variable domain in full, completed from reference TRBV7-2 and TRBJ2-5, reads GAGVSQSPSNKVTEKGKDVELRCDPISGHTALYWYRQSLGQGLEFLIYFQGNSAPDKSGLPSDRFSAERTGGSVSTLTIQRTQQEDSAVYLCASSPQQGLETQYFGPGTRLLVL.